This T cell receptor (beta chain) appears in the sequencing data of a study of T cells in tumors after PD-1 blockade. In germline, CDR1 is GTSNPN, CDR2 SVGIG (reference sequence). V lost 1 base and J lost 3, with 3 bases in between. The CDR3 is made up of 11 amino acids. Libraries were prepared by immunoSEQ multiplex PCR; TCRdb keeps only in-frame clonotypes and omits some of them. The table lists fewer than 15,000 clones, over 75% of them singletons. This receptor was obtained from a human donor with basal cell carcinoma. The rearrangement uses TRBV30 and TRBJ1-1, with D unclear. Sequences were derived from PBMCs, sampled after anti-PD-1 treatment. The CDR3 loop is CAWSEDTEAFF. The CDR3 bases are TGTGCCTGGAGTGAGGACACTGAAGCTTTCTTT.